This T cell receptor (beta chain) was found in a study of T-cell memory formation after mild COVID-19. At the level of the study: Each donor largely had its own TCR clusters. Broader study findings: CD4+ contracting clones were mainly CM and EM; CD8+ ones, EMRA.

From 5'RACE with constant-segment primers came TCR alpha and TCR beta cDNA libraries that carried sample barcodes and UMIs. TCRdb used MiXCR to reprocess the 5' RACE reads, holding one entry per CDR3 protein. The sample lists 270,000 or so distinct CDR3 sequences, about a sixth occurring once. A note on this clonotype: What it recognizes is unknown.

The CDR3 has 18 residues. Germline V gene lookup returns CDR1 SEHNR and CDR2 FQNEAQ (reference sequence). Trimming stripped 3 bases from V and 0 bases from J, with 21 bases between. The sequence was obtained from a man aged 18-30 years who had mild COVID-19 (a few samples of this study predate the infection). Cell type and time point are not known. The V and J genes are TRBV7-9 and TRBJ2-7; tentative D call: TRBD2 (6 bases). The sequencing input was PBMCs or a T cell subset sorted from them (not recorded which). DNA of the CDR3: TGTGCCAGCAGCTTTCTTCCCTTTCGAGGGAGGAGCTCCTACGAGCAGTACTTC. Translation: CASSFLPFRGRSSYEQYF. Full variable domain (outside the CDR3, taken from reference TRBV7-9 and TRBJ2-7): DTGVSQNPRHKITKRGQNVTFRCDPISEHNRLYWYRQTLGQGPEFLTYFQNEAQLEKSRLLSDRFSAERPKGSFSTLEIQRTEQGDSAMYLCASSFLPFRGRSSYEQYFGPGTRLTVT.